This is a list of T cell receptor beta chains from one sample in a study of cytomegalovirus exposure and HLA in healthy donors. Measured with immunoSEQ multiplex PCR; TCRdb has only the in-frame clones, and not every one. This table holds 150,000 to 200,000 clones, around 82% found once. Sequencing used PBMCs. Receptors originate from a woman aged 25 to 39 in good health and CMV-seropositive. Both conserved end residues are part of each CDR3. A D gene is named only where the DNA matches it firmly. Part of the rows lack a size; the others show once, few, many or a class for expanded clones.

clone_size	d_call	v_call	j_call	cdr3_nt	cdr3_aa
-	TRBD1	TRBV5-6	TRBJ2-5	TGTGCCAGCAGCTTGGGACAGGGGGCGAGTAAGACCCAGTACTTC	CASSLGQGASKTQYF
-	TRBD1	TRBV28	TRBJ1-4	TGTGCCAGCAGTTCTCAGGGGGCTGGGGAAAAACTGTTTTTT	CASSSQGAGEKLFF
-	-	TRBV9	TRBJ2-3	TGTGCCAGCAGCGTAGGAGGAGGATCTAGCACAGATACGCAGTATTTT	CASSVGGGSSTDTQYF
-	TRBD2	TRBV11-3	TRBJ2-7	TGTGCCAGCAGCTTAGCCATAGTGGGAGGGCCCCCCTACGAGCAGTACTTC	CASSLAIVGGPPYEQYF
-	-	TRBV11-3	TRBJ2-1	TGTGCCAGCAGCTTAGGACAAAACAATGAGCAGTTCTTC	CASSLGQNNEQFF
-	-	TRBV15	TRBJ2-5	TGTGCCACCAGCAGAGATGGTGGTAGAGTGTTGGAGACCCAGTACTTC	CATSRDGGRVLETQYF
-	TRBD2	TRBV9	TRBJ2-1	TGTGCCAGCAGCGTGGCTAGCGGGCGGAATGAGCAGTTCTTC	CASSVASGRNEQFF
-	TRBD1	TRBV11-3	TRBJ2-7	TGTGCCAGCAGCAAAGCCCCCGGGACAGGGTTTACCGAGCAGTACTTC	CASSKAPGTGFTEQYF
-	-	TRBV5-6	TRBJ2-7	TGTGCCAGCAGCATCGGGACCTACGAGCAGTACTTC	CASSIGTYEQYF
-	TRBD2	TRBV10-3	TRBJ2-7	TGTGCCATCAGCCCCAGAGGACTAGCGGGATGGGGAAAATACGAGCAGTACTTC	CAISPRGLAGWGKYEQYF
-	-	TRBV2	TRBJ2-2	TGTGCCAGCAGTGACAGGGGTCACACCGGGGAGCTGTTTTTT	CASSDRGHTGELFF
-	-	TRBV7-3	TRBJ2-2	TGTGCCAGCAGCCCTTCGAACACCGGGGAGCTGTTTTTT	CASSPSNTGELFF
-	TRBD2	TRBV27	TRBJ2-7	TGTGCCAGCAGTTTATCTACTAGCGGGGACCACATTTTCTACTTC	CASSLSTSGDHIFYF
-	TRBD1	TRBV19	TRBJ1-3	TGTGCCAGTAGTATCCCTTCCGGGACAGGGATCTCTGGAAACACCATATATTTT	CASSIPSGTGISGNTIYF
-	-	TRBV28	TRBJ1-2	TGTGCCAGCAGCCAACATCAGGGCCGAAGGGGCTATGGCTACACCTTC	CASSQHQGRRGYGYTF
-	TRBD1	TRBV19	TRBJ1-5	TGTGCCAGTATCGCCCACGGGACAGGTCTACGGGTTAGCAATCAGCCCCAGCATTTT	CASIAHGTGLRVSNQPQHF
-	-	TRBV7-8	TRBJ2-7	TGTGCCAGCAGCCAGAACAGGGTCAACGAGCAGTACTTC	CASSQNRVNEQYF
-	-	TRBV6-5	TRBJ1-4	TGTGCCAGCAGTTACTCGTCCACAGGGTCCGGGGAAAAACTGTTTTTT	CASSYSSTGSGEKLFF
-	-	TRBV19	TRBJ2-6	TGTGCCAGTCTGGGGATGGAGGCAATCTCTGGGGCCAACGTCCTGACTTTC	CASLGMEAISGANVLTF
-	TRBD2	TRBV4-1	TRBJ2-4	TGCGCCAGCAGCCACCGGGGGGGGGACATTCAGTACTTC	CASSHRGGDIQYF
-	TRBD2	TRBV18	TRBJ2-3	TGTGCCAGCTCACCGGGACTAGCTGGATCCAGAGATACGCAGTATTTT	CASSPGLAGSRDTQYF
few	-	TRBV18	TRBJ1-1	TGTGCCAGCTCCCAGACAGCCGGGAACACTGAAGCTTTCTTT	CASSQTAGNTEAFF
-	TRBD2	TRBV7-3	TRBJ2-1	TGTGCCAGCAGCAAACTCCCCGGGTTAGGAGCGGGAGCATACAATGAGCAGTTCTTC	CASSKLPGLGAGAYNEQFF
-	-	TRBV6-5	TRBJ2-1	TGTGCCAGCAGTTACAGAGGGCCCTGGGACAATGAGCAGTTCTTC	CASSYRGPWDNEQFF
-	-	TRBV11-1	TRBJ2-5	TGTGCCAGCAGCCCGAGCGGTGGACGGGGGACCCAGTACTTC	CASSPSGGRGTQYF
-	TRBD2	TRBV5-1	TRBJ2-7	TGCGCCAGCAGCGAGACTAGCGGGGGGATTTACGAGCAGTACTTC	CASSETSGGIYEQYF
-	-	TRBV7-3	TRBJ1-4	TGTGCCAGCAGCTTGCAAACCGGGAATGAAAAACTGTTTTTT	CASSLQTGNEKLFF
-	-	TRBV29-1	TRBJ2-3	TGCAGCGCCGCGGGACAGTCTGCCTTAGATACGCAGTATTTT	CSAAGQSALDTQYF
few	-	TRBV5-4	TRBJ1-1	TGTGCCAGCAGCCTACAGGGGAACACTGAAGCTTTCTTT	CASSLQGNTEAFF
once	TRBD1	TRBV10-3	TRBJ2-1	TGTGCCATCACCGGGACAGGGTTCGATGAGCAGTTCTTC	CAITGTGFDEQFF
-	TRBD1	TRBV7-7	TRBJ2-3	TGTGCTAGCAGCCAGACAGGGGTGGCAGATACGCAGTATTTT	CASSQTGVADTQYF
few	TRBD2	TRBV4-1	TRBJ2-7	TGCGCCAGCAGCCGGACTAGCGGGGGGCCTGGGAACGAGCAGTACTTC	CASSRTSGGPGNEQYF
-	TRBD1	TRBV7-8	TRBJ2-2	TGTGCCAGCAGCAACAGACAGGGGACCAACACCGGGGAGCTGTTTTTT	CASSNRQGTNTGELFF
-	TRBD1	TRBV19	TRBJ1-2	TGTGCCAGTAGCCGGTCAGGGGGCCCCTTTTCTCACTATGGCTACACCTTC	CASSRSGGPFSHYGYTF
-	TRBD1	TRBV29-1	TRBJ2-7	TGCAGCGGGCGGACAGGGGGCGAGCAGTACTTC	CSGRTGGEQYF
-	-	TRBV11-3	TRBJ2-7	TGTGCCAGCAGCTTAGCCCTACGGGGAATTGCGAACGAGCAGTACTTC	CASSLALRGIANEQYF
-	TRBD1	TRBV6-6	TRBJ1-5	TGTGCCAGCAGTTTAGGCAGGGGGCGCAATCAGCCCCAGCATTTT	CASSLGRGRNQPQHF
-	TRBD2	TRBV2	TRBJ2-1	TGTGCCAGCATCGGGAGGGCAGGGCGGGAGACGTTCTTC	CASIGRAGRETFF
once	-	TRBV7-2	TRBJ2-3	TGTGCCAGCAGCTTAGGTGGGGCAGACACAGATACGCAGTATTTT	CASSLGGADTDTQYF
-	-	TRBV5-1	TRBJ1-1	TGCGCCAGCAACTCGGGGGGGGACACTGAAGCTTTCTTT	CASNSGGDTEAFF
-	-	TRBV15	TRBJ2-3	TGTGCCACCAGCAGCGAAGCGCGAGGGCCTGGAGATACGCAGTATTTT	CATSSEARGPGDTQYF
-	-	TRBV4-3	TRBJ1-4	TGCGCCAGCAGCCAAGGGGCGGGACCAACTAATGAAAAACTGTTTTTT	CASSQGAGPTNEKLFF
-	-	TRBV6-1	TRBJ1-4	TGTGCCAGCTACGCTCTCGGGGGGTCGGGGGAAAAACTGTTTTTT	CASYALGGSGEKLFF
-	TRBD1	TRBV6-5	TRBJ1-1	TGTGCCAGCAGTTACTCGTCAAAAGGGGGCCCCACTGAAGCTTTCTTT	CASSYSSKGGPTEAFF
-	TRBD1	TRBV19	TRBJ2-7	TGTGCCAGTAGTATAGGGGGACAGGCCTTCTCCTACGAGCAGTACTTC	CASSIGGQAFSYEQYF
-	-	TRBV18	TRBJ1-1	TGTGCCAGCTCAAACAAGGCGGGGAACACTGAAGCTTTCTTT	CASSNKAGNTEAFF
once	TRBD2	TRBV28	TRBJ2-1	TGTGCCAGCAGTTTGGGAGGGCGTTTCAATGAGCAGTTCTTC	CASSLGGRFNEQFF
-	TRBD1	TRBV2	TRBJ1-2	TGTGCCAGCAGTGGTCCACTCCAGACAGGGTTCGGTGGCTACACCTTC	CASSGPLQTGFGGYTF
once	-	TRBV5-6	TRBJ1-6	TGTGCCAGCAGCGCGACAGGTTGGAGCTCCTATAATTCACCCCTCCACTTT	CASSATGWSSYNSPLHF
-	TRBD2	TRBV4-2	TRBJ2-1	TGTGCCAGCAGCCAAGTCACTAGCGGGTACAATGAGCAGTTCTTC	CASSQVTSGYNEQFF
-	-	TRBV28	TRBJ2-5	TGTGCCAGCAGAACGACTGGTGGCGAGACCCAGTACTTC	CASRTTGGETQYF